This T cell receptor (beta chain) was captured in a study of CD4+ T cells in melanoma. Regarding the study as a whole: A reported correlation linked neoantigen-specific CD4+ T cells to CD8+, macrophage and B cell function. Diverse differentiation states were reported for melanoma neoantigen-specific CD4+ T cells.

Germline V gene lookup returns CDR1 SGHNT and CDR2 YYREEE (reference sequence). With 3 bases removed from V and 6 bases from J, the gap between germline ends came to 19 bases. This CDR3 spans 15 amino acids. Concerning this clone: Its target is not known.

Generated by immunoSEQ multiplex PCR, the TCRdb table keeps only in-frame clones and is missing some. The sample lists over 10,000 clones; approximately 80% were seen once. The sequence was obtained from a human donor with melanoma. Sequenced: cells from a culture (not recorded whether cultured in vitro). This chain joins TRBV5-4 and TRBJ2-7; tentative D call: TRBD2 (7 bases). The CDR3 DNA follows: TGTGCCAGCAGCTCCCGGGCGGGGGCCTATTCCGAGCAGTACTTC. It translates to CASSSRAGAYSEQYF.